The rows below give T cell receptor beta chains drawn from one sample of a study of shared clonotypes between healthy human individuals. Here immunoSEQ multiplex PCR was the method, and the copy in TCRdb shows in-frame clones only, minus some. Among over 2,000,000 clones, just under 95% were seen once, and the ten largest hold 1.5% to 2%. Sequencing was done on a sample of naive CD8+ T cells from PBMCs. The receptor set was obtained from a man aged 18 to 29 in good health. Some clones in this sample may be carry-over from other donors' samples. Each CDR3 is given with its conserved first and last residue. A D gene is named only where the DNA matches it firmly. Clone sizes are given selectively: once, few, many, or a class where the clone is expanded.

V gene: TRBV6-1
D gene: .
clone size: .
J gene: TRBJ2-7
CDR3 DNA: TGTGCCAGCAGTGAAGTTATCCTCTACGAGCAGTACTTC
CDR3 protein: CASSEVILYEQYF

V gene: TRBV28
D gene: .
clone size: .
J gene: TRBJ1-5
CDR3 DNA: TGTGCCAGCAGTCCGCCGGCGGGTTGGAGCAATCAGCCCCAGCATTTT
CDR3 protein: CASSPPAGWSNQPQHF

V gene: TRBV28
D gene: TRBD1
clone size: .
J gene: TRBJ1-5
CDR3 DNA: TGTGCCAGCAGTTCGACCCCGGACAGGGTTAATCAGCCCCAGCATTTT
CDR3 protein: CASSSTPDRVNQPQHF

V gene: TRBV7-9
D gene: .
clone size: .
J gene: TRBJ2-1
CDR3 DNA: TGTGCCAGCGGAACCGGGACCCGAGAGATCGATGAGCAGTTCTTC
CDR3 protein: CASGTGTREIDEQFF

V gene: TRBV5-8
D gene: .
clone size: .
J gene: TRBJ1-5
CDR3 DNA: TGTGCCAGCAGCCCTAACAGAAATAGCAATCAGCCCCAGCATTTT
CDR3 protein: CASSPNRNSNQPQHF

V gene: TRBV9
D gene: TRBD1
clone size: .
J gene: TRBJ2-7
CDR3 DNA: TGTGCCAGCAGCGGAGGACAGGGGGTCTACGAGCAGTACTTC
CDR3 protein: CASSGGQGVYEQYF

V gene: TRBV6-5
D gene: .
clone size: .
J gene: TRBJ1-2
CDR3 DNA: TGTGCCAGCAGTTACTCGATCAGGGGTGATGGCTACACCTTC
CDR3 protein: CASSYSIRGDGYTF

V gene: TRBV7-6
D gene: .
clone size: .
J gene: TRBJ1-1
CDR3 DNA: TGTGCCAGCAGCTTAGCCGAGGGGAACACTGAAGCTTTCTTT
CDR3 protein: CASSLAEGNTEAFF

V gene: TRBV9
D gene: TRBD1
clone size: .
J gene: TRBJ1-2
CDR3 DNA: TGTGCCAGCAGCGTGGGGGACAGTCCTAACTATGGCTACACCTTC
CDR3 protein: CASSVGDSPNYGYTF

V gene: TRBV5-6
D gene: TRBD1
clone size: .
J gene: TRBJ2-2
CDR3 DNA: TGTGCCAGCAGCTTGTTTTTCCCCGACAGGGCGCACACCGGGGAGCTGTTTTTT
CDR3 protein: CASSLFFPDRAHTGELFF

V gene: TRBV18
D gene: .
clone size: .
J gene: TRBJ1-1
CDR3 DNA: TGTGCCAGCTCTATCCGGGCCAACACTGAAGCTTTCTTT
CDR3 protein: CASSIRANTEAFF

V gene: TRBV9
D gene: .
clone size: .
J gene: TRBJ2-1
CDR3 DNA: TGTGCCAGCAGCGTAGAGGGACTTAAAAACAATGAGCAGTTCTTC
CDR3 protein: CASSVEGLKNNEQFF

V gene: TRBV2
D gene: TRBD2
clone size: .
J gene: TRBJ2-2
CDR3 DNA: TGTGCCAGCAGTTTAGCGGGAGGGCCTAGGGAGCTGTTTTTT
CDR3 protein: CASSLAGGPRELFF

V gene: TRBV27
D gene: TRBD1
clone size: .
J gene: TRBJ2-7
CDR3 DNA: TGTGCCAGCAGTGACAGGGTTGCCTCCTACGAGCAGTACTTC
CDR3 protein: CASSDRVASYEQYF

V gene: TRBV19
D gene: .
clone size: .
J gene: TRBJ2-1
CDR3 DNA: TGTGCCAGTAGTATTGTGGTGGGGGGCTACAATGAGCAGTTCTTC
CDR3 protein: CASSIVVGGYNEQFF

V gene: TRBV14
D gene: .
clone size: few
J gene: TRBJ1-1
CDR3 DNA: TGTGCCAGCAGCTTCGCGTACACTGAAGCTTTCTTT
CDR3 protein: CASSFAYTEAFF

V gene: TRBV27
D gene: .
clone size: once
J gene: TRBJ2-3
CDR3 DNA: TGTGCCAGCAATGGGAGGGGGCAACGCACAGATACGCAGTATTTT
CDR3 protein: CASNGRGQRTDTQYF

V gene: TRBV18
D gene: TRBD2
clone size: .
J gene: TRBJ2-1
CDR3 DNA: TGTGCCAGCTCACCACCGGGACTAGCGGGTTCCTCCTACAATGAGCAGTTCTTC
CDR3 protein: CASSPPGLAGSSYNEQFF

V gene: TRBV7-9
D gene: .
clone size: .
J gene: TRBJ1-2
CDR3 DNA: TGTGCCAGCAGCGGCAGGACCGGATATGGCTACACCTTC
CDR3 protein: CASSGRTGYGYTF

V gene: TRBV6-1
D gene: .
clone size: .
J gene: TRBJ2-7
CDR3 DNA: TGTGCCAGCAGTGAAGCGTCAGTCTACCCTTATGTTGCGCAGCAGATAGCTCTCGAGCAGTACTTC
CDR3 protein: CASSEASVYPYVAQQIALEQYF

V gene: TRBV4-1
D gene: TRBD1
clone size: .
J gene: TRBJ1-1
CDR3 DNA: TGCGCCAGCAGCCAAAGACAGGGGGACACTGAAGCTTTCTTT
CDR3 protein: CASSQRQGDTEAFF

V gene: TRBV9
D gene: TRBD2
clone size: .
J gene: TRBJ2-2
CDR3 DNA: TGTGCCAGCAGCGTAGTAGGGACTAGCGGGAACACCGGGGAGCTGTTTTTT
CDR3 protein: CASSVVGTSGNTGELFF

V gene: TRBV11-2
D gene: .
clone size: .
J gene: TRBJ2-5
CDR3 DNA: TGTGCCAGCAGGGCCCCCCAAGAGACCCAGTACTTC
CDR3 protein: CASRAPQETQYF

V gene: TRBV7-9
D gene: .
clone size: .
J gene: TRBJ2-7
CDR3 DNA: TGTGCCAGCAGCGCAACGAGTCTGGCGGCCTACGAGCAGTACTTC
CDR3 protein: CASSATSLAAYEQYF

V gene: TRBV5-1
D gene: .
clone size: .
J gene: TRBJ1-1
CDR3 DNA: TGCGCCAGCAGCTTGGGGGGCGCGGCGGGAGCTTTCTTT
CDR3 protein: CASSLGGAAGAFF

V gene: TRBV25-1
D gene: .
clone size: .
J gene: TRBJ1-6
CDR3 DNA: TGTGCCAGCAGTGAGACGAACCGAGATAATTCACCCCTCCACTTT
CDR3 protein: CASSETNRDNSPLHF

V gene: TRBV9
D gene: .
clone size: .
J gene: TRBJ2-5
CDR3 DNA: TGTGCCAGCAGCGTCCTGTGGGGGGCGCACCAAGAGACCCAGTACTTC
CDR3 protein: CASSVLWGAHQETQYF

V gene: TRBV4-2
D gene: TRBD1
clone size: few
J gene: TRBJ1-1
CDR3 DNA: TGTGCCAGCAGCCAGGGACAGGGGGGTGCTGAAGCTTTCTTT
CDR3 protein: CASSQGQGGAEAFF

V gene: TRBV6-6
D gene: .
clone size: once
J gene: TRBJ2-7
CDR3 DNA: TGTGCCAGCAGGGACAACCACGAGCAGTACTTC
CDR3 protein: CASRDNHEQYF

V gene: TRBV14
D gene: .
clone size: .
J gene: TRBJ2-1
CDR3 DNA: TGTGCCAGCAGCCTGACCAGAAACGAGCAGTTCTTC
CDR3 protein: CASSLTRNEQFF

V gene: TRBV29-1
D gene: .
clone size: .
J gene: TRBJ2-7
CDR3 DNA: TGCAGCGTTATCCGGGTGGGCGAGCAGTACTTC
CDR3 protein: CSVIRVGEQYF

V gene: TRBV28
D gene: .
clone size: few
J gene: TRBJ1-1
CDR3 DNA: TGTGCCAGCAGCGCGGCGGGGGGATACACTGAAGCTTTCTTT
CDR3 protein: CASSAAGGYTEAFF

V gene: TRBV28
D gene: .
clone size: .
J gene: TRBJ2-7
CDR3 DNA: TGTGCCAGCAGTTTCTATACATACCGGGACAACCACTACGAGCAGTACTTC
CDR3 protein: CASSFYTYRDNHYEQYF

V gene: TRBV19
D gene: .
clone size: .
J gene: TRBJ2-2
CDR3 DNA: TGTGCCAGTAGTATAGAGCGGAAGAACACCGGGGAGCTGTTTTTT
CDR3 protein: CASSIERKNTGELFF

V gene: TRBV19
D gene: .
clone size: .
J gene: TRBJ2-1
CDR3 DNA: TGTGCCAGTAGTCTTGACCCAAACAATGAGCAGTTCTTC
CDR3 protein: CASSLDPNNEQFF

V gene: TRBV5-4
D gene: TRBD2
clone size: .
J gene: TRBJ2-1
CDR3 DNA: TGTGCCAGCAGCTTGCTGGGCGGGGGGTCCGATGAGCAGTTCTTC
CDR3 protein: CASSLLGGGSDEQFF

V gene: TRBV5-6
D gene: .
clone size: few
J gene: TRBJ2-7
CDR3 DNA: TGTGCCAGCAGCTTGGCGGGGAACGAGCAGTACTTC
CDR3 protein: CASSLAGNEQYF

V gene: TRBV7-9
D gene: .
clone size: .
J gene: TRBJ1-2
CDR3 DNA: TGTGCCAGCAGCTTAATTTTAGGGGCATATGGCTACACCTTC
CDR3 protein: CASSLILGAYGYTF

V gene: TRBV5-1
D gene: TRBD1
clone size: .
J gene: TRBJ2-7
CDR3 DNA: TGCGCCAGCAGCTCAAGACAGGGAACGCCCTACGAGCAGTACTTC
CDR3 protein: CASSSRQGTPYEQYF

V gene: TRBV2
D gene: TRBD2
clone size: .
J gene: TRBJ2-1
CDR3 DNA: TGTGCCAGCAGTGAAGCGACCGGGACTAGCGTCCATGAGCAGTTCTTC
CDR3 protein: CASSEATGTSVHEQFF

V gene: TRBV28
D gene: .
clone size: .
J gene: TRBJ1-3
CDR3 DNA: TGTGCCAGCAGTACCGTATACGGGTTCGGAAACACCATATATTTT
CDR3 protein: CASSTVYGFGNTIYF

V gene: TRBV6-5
D gene: .
clone size: .
J gene: TRBJ1-5
CDR3 DNA: TGTGCCAGCAGTTATTCCGGGGGCAATCAGCCCCAGCATTTT
CDR3 protein: CASSYSGGNQPQHF

V gene: TRBV28
D gene: .
clone size: .
J gene: TRBJ2-7
CDR3 DNA: TGTGCCAGCAGGGTGATGGGGGGCCCCGACTACGAGCAGTACTTC
CDR3 protein: CASRVMGGPDYEQYF

V gene: TRBV27
D gene: .
clone size: .
J gene: TRBJ2-3
CDR3 DNA: TGTGCCAGCAGGGGTTATAGCACAGATACGCAGTATTTT
CDR3 protein: CASRGYSTDTQYF

V gene: TRBV27
D gene: .
clone size: once
J gene: TRBJ2-1
CDR3 DNA: TGTGCCAGCAGTTCACAGGGGAGGAGGGTTTACAATGAGCAGTTCTTC
CDR3 protein: CASSSQGRRVYNEQFF

V gene: TRBV19
D gene: .
clone size: .
J gene: TRBJ2-1
CDR3 DNA: TGTGCCAGTACGACCGGGCGGTTACGGGAGCAGTTCTTC
CDR3 protein: CASTTGRLREQFF

V gene: TRBV19
D gene: TRBD2
clone size: .
J gene: TRBJ2-3
CDR3 DNA: TGTGCCAGTAGTATAGGCGGGAGGGCCAAAGATACGCAGTATTTT
CDR3 protein: CASSIGGRAKDTQYF

V gene: TRBV7-9
D gene: .
clone size: .
J gene: TRBJ2-7
CDR3 DNA: TGTGCCAGCAGCTTTTCGATAGAGGAGCAGTACTTC
CDR3 protein: CASSFSIEEQYF

V gene: TRBV5-6
D gene: .
clone size: .
J gene: TRBJ1-1
CDR3 DNA: TGTGCCAGCAGCTTGGCCCCCCGATTGAACACTGAAGCTTTCTTT
CDR3 protein: CASSLAPRLNTEAFF

V gene: TRBV7-6
D gene: .
clone size: .
J gene: TRBJ2-1
CDR3 DNA: TGTGCCAGCAGCACCCTGCTTAGGCGAGCCGGGGGAAATGAGCAGTTCTTC
CDR3 protein: CASSTLLRRAGGNEQFF

V gene: TRBV28
D gene: .
clone size: .
J gene: TRBJ2-1
CDR3 DNA: TGTGCCAGCAACCTATCAGGGAATGAGCAGTTCTTC
CDR3 protein: CASNLSGNEQFF

V gene: TRBV9
D gene: TRBD1
clone size: .
J gene: TRBJ2-7
CDR3 DNA: TGTGCCAGCAGCGTCGCCGGGACAGGGGGCGGAGAGCAGTACTTC
CDR3 protein: CASSVAGTGGGEQYF

V gene: TRBV13
D gene: .
clone size: .
J gene: TRBJ1-4
CDR3 DNA: TGTGCCAGCAGCTCTAGGGGGACCGTCGAAAAACTGTTTTTT
CDR3 protein: CASSSRGTVEKLFF

V gene: TRBV2
D gene: .
clone size: .
J gene: TRBJ2-1
CDR3 DNA: TGTGCCAGCACCAAAAGCACAGGATACAATGAGCAGTTCTTC
CDR3 protein: CASTKSTGYNEQFF

V gene: TRBV6-5
D gene: TRBD2
clone size: .
J gene: TRBJ2-7
CDR3 DNA: TGTGCCAGCAGTTACTCGACTGGCGGGAGGTCCTACGAGCAGTACTTC
CDR3 protein: CASSYSTGGRSYEQYF